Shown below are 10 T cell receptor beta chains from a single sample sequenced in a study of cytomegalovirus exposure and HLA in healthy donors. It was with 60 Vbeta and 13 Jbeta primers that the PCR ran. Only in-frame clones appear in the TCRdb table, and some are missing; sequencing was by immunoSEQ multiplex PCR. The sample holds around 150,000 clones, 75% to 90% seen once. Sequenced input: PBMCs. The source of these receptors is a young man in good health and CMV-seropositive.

The CDR3 bases are TGTGCCAGCAGCTTGGGGACAGGGGCCTACGAGCAGTACTTC. Amino acids: CASSLGTGAYEQYF. The chain carries TRBV5-6 and TRBJ2-7; 9 bases line up with TRBD1. Germline V gene sequence: CDR1 SGHDT, CDR2 YYEEEE. This CDR3 contains 14 residues. V gave up 0 bases and J gave up 2 bases; unmatched junction bases: 0. The full variable domain, with the rest looked up from reference TRBV5-6 and TRBJ2-7, is DAGVTQSPTHLIKTRGQQVTLRCSPKSGHDTVSWYQQALGQGPQFIFQYYEEEERQRGNFPDRFSGHQFPNYSSELNVNALLLGDSALYLCASSLGTGAYEQYFGPGTRLTVT.

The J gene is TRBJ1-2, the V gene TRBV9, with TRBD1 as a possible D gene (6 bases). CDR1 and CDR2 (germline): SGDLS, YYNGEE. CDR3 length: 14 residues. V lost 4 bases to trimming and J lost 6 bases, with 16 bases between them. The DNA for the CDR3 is TGTGCCAGCAGCACCATAACAGGGAGTCATGGCTACACCTTC. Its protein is CASSTITGSHGYTF.

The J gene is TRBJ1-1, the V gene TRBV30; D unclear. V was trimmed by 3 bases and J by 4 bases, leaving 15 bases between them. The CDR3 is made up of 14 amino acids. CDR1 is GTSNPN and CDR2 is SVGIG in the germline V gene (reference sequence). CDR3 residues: CAWSAAPERTEAFF. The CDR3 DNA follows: TGTGCCTGGAGCGCGGCACCGGAGCGCACTGAAGCTTTCTTT.

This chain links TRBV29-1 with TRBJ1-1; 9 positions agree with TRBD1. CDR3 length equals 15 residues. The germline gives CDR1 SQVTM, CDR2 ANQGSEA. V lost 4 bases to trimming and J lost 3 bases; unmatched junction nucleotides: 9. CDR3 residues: CSVVGGTGYDTEAFF. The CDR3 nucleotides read TGCAGCGTTGTTGGGGGGACAGGGTATGACACTGAAGCTTTCTTT.

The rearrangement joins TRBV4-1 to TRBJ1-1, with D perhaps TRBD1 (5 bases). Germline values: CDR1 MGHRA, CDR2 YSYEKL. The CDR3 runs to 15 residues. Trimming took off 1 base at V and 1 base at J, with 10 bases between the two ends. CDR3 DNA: TGCGCCAGCAGCCAAGCCTCCAGGGCGAACACTGAAGCTTTCTTT. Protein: CASSQASRANTEAFF.

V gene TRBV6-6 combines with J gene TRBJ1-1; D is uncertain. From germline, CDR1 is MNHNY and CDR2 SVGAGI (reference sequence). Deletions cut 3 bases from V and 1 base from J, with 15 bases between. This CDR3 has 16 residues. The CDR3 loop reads CASSYRVLLPNTEAFF. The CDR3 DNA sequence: TGTGCCAGCAGTTATAGAGTGTTACTTCCGAACACTGAAGCTTTCTTT.

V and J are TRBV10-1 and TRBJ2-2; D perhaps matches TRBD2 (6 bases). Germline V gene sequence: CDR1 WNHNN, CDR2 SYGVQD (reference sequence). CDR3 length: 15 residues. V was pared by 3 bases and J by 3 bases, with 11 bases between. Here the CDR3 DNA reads TGCGCCAGCAGTGAAGCAGCGGGTTACACCGGGGAGCTGTTTTTT. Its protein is CASSEAAGYTGELFF.

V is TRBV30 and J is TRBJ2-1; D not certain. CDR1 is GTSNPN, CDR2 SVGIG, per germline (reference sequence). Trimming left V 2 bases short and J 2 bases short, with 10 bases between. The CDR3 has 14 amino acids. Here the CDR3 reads CAWSQRGTYNEQFF. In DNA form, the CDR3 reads TGTGCCTGGAGTCAGCGAGGAACCTACAATGAGCAGTTCTTC.

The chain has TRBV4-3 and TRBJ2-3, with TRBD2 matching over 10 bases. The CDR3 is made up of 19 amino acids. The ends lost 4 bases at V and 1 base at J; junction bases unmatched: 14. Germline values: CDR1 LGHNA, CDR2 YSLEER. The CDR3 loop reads CASSLNGAGGRDGTDTQYF. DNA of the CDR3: TGCGCCAGCAGCCTAAACGGAGCGGGGGGGCGCGATGGCACAGATACGCAGTATTTT.

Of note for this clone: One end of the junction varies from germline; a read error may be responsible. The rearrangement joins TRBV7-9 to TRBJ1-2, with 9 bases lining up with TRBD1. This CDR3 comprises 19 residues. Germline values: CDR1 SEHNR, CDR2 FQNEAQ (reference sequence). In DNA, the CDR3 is TGTTCCAGCAGCCCGGCTGGGCGGGACAGGGCCCAAACTAACTATGGCTACACCTTC. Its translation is CSSSPAGRDRAQTNYGYTF.